The 17 T cell receptor beta chains below were found in one sample sequenced in a study of cytotoxic CD8 clonotypes in ibrutinib-treated CLL. Libraries were prepared by immunoSEQ multiplex PCR; TCRdb keeps only in-frame clonotypes and omits some of them. Seen here are 150,000 to 200,000 clones, 70% to 90% observed once, and the top ten hold around 2.7%. The material was PBMCs, obtained at disease progression, from a patient treated with ibrutinib. The origin of the receptors is a human donor with chronic lymphocytic leukemia.

The chain has TRBV5-1 and TRBJ2-2; 9 bases agree with TRBD1. V lost 8 bases, J lost 2 bases, and 4 bases stayed unmatched. This CDR3 is 14 amino acids long. The germline gives CDR1 SGHRS, CDR2 YFSETQ. CDR3 coding DNA: TGCGCCAGATTGGGACAGGGTAACACCGGGGAGCTGTTTTTT. Translated, it gives CARLGQGNTGELFF.

This chain links TRBV10-1 with TRBJ2-3; D gene uncertain. Germline V gene data show CDR1 as WNHNN and CDR2 as SYGVQD (reference sequence). This CDR3 has 14 amino acids. The V gene lost 2 bases and the J gene lost 6 bases, with 12 bases spanning the gap. CDR3 residues: CASSEGQNVDTQYF. The DNA for the CDR3 is TGCGCCAGCAGTGAGGGCCAAAATGTGGATACGCAGTATTTT.

J is TRBJ2-3 and V is TRBV4-2; TRBD2 agrees at 9 bases. V was clipped by 0 bases and J by 4 bases; unmatched bases: 5. The CDR3 is made up of 16 amino acids. From germline, CDR1 is LGHNA and CDR2 YNFKEQ. The CDR3 DNA reads TGTGCCAGCAGCCAAGAGCAAGCGGGAGGTGCAGATACGCAGTATTTT. This encodes CASSQEQAGGADTQYF.

The chain links TRBV30 to TRBJ2-3, with 7 bases lining up with TRBD2. V was clipped by 0 bases and J by 4 bases; unmatched bases: 4. The germline gives CDR1 GTSNPN, CDR2 SVGIG (reference sequence). The CDR3 has 14 residues. The CDR3 region is CAWSVGGSADTQYF. The CDR3 nucleotides read TGTGCCTGGAGTGTAGGCGGGAGCGCAGATACGCAGTATTTT.

The chain combines TRBV11-3 with TRBJ2-1; 9 nucleotides align to TRBD2. The J segment lost 0 bases and the V segment lost 5 bases, leaving 11 bases of the junction unmatched. The CDR3 length is 18 residues. Germline V gene lookup returns CDR1 SGHNT and CDR2 YENEEA. Written as DNA, the CDR3 is TGTGCCAGCAGCAAAGCGGGAGGCTCTCGAAGCTCCTACAATGAGCAGTTCTTC. Residues: CASSKAGGSRSSYNEQFF.

This clone came up once. This sequence joins TRBV10-1 and TRBJ2-3, with D maybe TRBD2 (6 bases). Trimming left V 4 bases short and J 2 bases short, with 7 bases between. The CDR3 spans 13 residues. Germline CDR1 reads WNHNN; CDR2 reads SYGVQD (reference sequence). As DNA, the CDR3 is TGCGCCAGCAGTGGGACTACCACAGATACGCAGTATTTT. This translates into CASSGTTTDTQYF.

The chain is built from TRBV7-9 and TRBJ2-7; D is perhaps TRBD1 (6 bases). Trimming cost V 1 base and J 7 bases, with 17 bases left between them. The CDR3 runs to 15 residues. Looked up from germline, CDR1 is SEHNR and CDR2 is FQNEAQ (reference sequence). CDR3 coding DNA: TGTGCCAGCAGCTTAGGGCAGGGGATGTCGTGGGAGCAGTACTTC. It translates to CASSLGQGMSWEQYF.

V and J are TRBV5-1 and TRBJ2-3; 11 bases agree with TRBD2. V was clipped by 5 bases and J by 5 bases; unmatched bases: 4. There are 14 residues in the CDR3. CDR1 and CDR2 (germline): SGHRS, YFSETQ. The CDR3 sequence: CASRLAGAGDTQYF. As DNA, the CDR3 is TGCGCCAGCAGACTAGCGGGAGCCGGAGATACGCAGTATTTT.

This chain links TRBV14 with TRBJ1-3; D gene uncertain. Germline V lookup: CDR1 SGHDN, CDR2 FVKESK. V was cut by 3 bases and J by 0 bases, with 6 bases left in between. The CDR3 extends over 14 amino acids. CDR3 region: CASSQEVSGNTIYF. CDR3 coding DNA: TGTGCCAGCAGCCAGGAGGTCTCTGGAAACACCATATATTTT.

The rearrangement joins TRBV28 to TRBJ2-4, with D possibly matching TRBD2 (6 bases). V lost 5 bases and J lost 6, with 14 bases in between. The germline CDR1 and CDR2 sequences are MDHEN and SYDVKM. The CDR3 contains 14 residues. The CDR3 reads CASSLVRRGNIQYF. The CDR3 region has the DNA TGTGCCAGCAGTCTGGTCCGGCGGGGAAACATTCAGTACTTC.

This chain connects TRBV14 to TRBJ2-5; D may be TRBD1 (6 bases). Trimming removed 4 bases from V and 4 bases from J, with 16 bases in between. The CDR3 covers 15 residues. The V gene's germline CDR1 is SGHDN and CDR2 FVKESK. CDR3 loop: CASSLGTNRVETQYF. CDR3 DNA sequence: TGTGCCAGCAGCCTCGGGACAAATCGGGTAGAGACCCAGTACTTC.

The chain has TRBV4-2 and TRBJ1-2; D is possibly TRBD1 (6 bases). CDR1 is LGHNA and CDR2 is YNFKEQ in the germline V gene. Trimming took off 4 bases at V and 1 base at J, with 13 bases between the two ends. The length of the CDR3 is 15 residues. Written as DNA, the CDR3 is TGTGCCAGCAGCCCGGAACAGGGCAATAACTATGGCTACACCTTC. Translated, it gives CASSPEQGNNYGYTF.

This clone was detected only once. This sequence joins TRBV11-2 and TRBJ2-4; D might be TRBD1 (6 bases). The CDR3 has 16 residues. The germline V gene encodes CDR1 SGHAT and CDR2 FQNNGV. V was shortened by 1 base and J by 0 bases, with 10 bases between the two germline ends. The CDR3 sequence is CASSLGWGRAKNIQYF. Written as DNA, the CDR3 is TGTGCCAGCAGCTTAGGCTGGGGGCGAGCCAAAAACATTCAGTACTTC.

This clone was observed a single time. The V and J genes are TRBV18 and TRBJ2-7; 8 nucleotides align to TRBD1. From germline, CDR1 is KGHSH and CDR2 LQKENI. The junction had 3 bases not matched to a gene; V was cut back by 2 bases and J by 6 bases. The CDR3 runs to 13 residues. The DNA of the CDR3 is TGTGCCAGCTCACCAGGGACAGGTATCGAGCAGTACTTC. This gives the protein CASSPGTGIEQYF.

The rearrangement links TRBV19 to TRBJ2-1, with 8 nucleotides matching TRBD2. The CDR3 length is 14 residues. CDR1 and CDR2 (germline): LNHDA, SQIVND (reference sequence). V lost 2 bases to trimming and J lost 3 bases; unmatched junction nucleotides: 0. CDR3 bases: TGTGCCAGTAGTATAAGCGGGAGCTACAATGAGCAGTTCTTC. It translates to CASSISGSYNEQFF.

This chain connects TRBV6-1 to TRBJ2-3, with D possibly TRBD1 on 5 matching bases. This CDR3 has 15 amino acids. Trimming pared 0 bases from V and 11 bases from J, leaving 18 bases between. From germline, CDR1 is MNHNS and CDR2 SASEGT. The CDR3 DNA reads as TGTGCCAGCAGTGAAGCCAGTGACAGCTCTATGCTGCAGTATTTT. Amino acid sequence: CASSEASDSSMLQYF.

The V gene is TRBV5-4, the J gene TRBJ1-2, with no clear D. The CDR3 has 14 amino acids. Trimming stripped 1 base from V and 1 base from J, with 8 bases between. CDR1 and CDR2 (germline): SGHNT, YYREEE (reference sequence). CDR3 amino acids: CASSLQTNNYGYTF. For the CDR3, the DNA is TGTGCCAGCAGCTTGCAGACTAATAACTATGGCTACACCTTC.